These 26 T cell receptor beta chains originate from one sample sequenced in a study of T cell changes during pregnancy in multiple sclerosis. Generated by immunoSEQ multiplex PCR, the TCRdb table keeps only in-frame clones and is missing some. The repertoire holds some 40,000 clones, with 92% as singletons. Source: CD8+ T cells from peripheral blood mononuclear cells, taken before pregnancy. All receptors derive from a female donor with multiple sclerosis, enrolled in a pregnancy study.

This clone showed up just once. J is TRBJ2-7 and V is TRBV13, with D possibly TRBD1 on 6 matching bases. The germline V gene has CDR1 PRHDT and CDR2 FYEKMQ (reference sequence). CDR3 size: 14 residues. Trimming left V 5 bases short and J 2 bases short, with 13 bases between. CDR3 nucleotide sequence: TGTGCCAGCAGCAAGTACAGGGCCGCCTACGAGCAGTACTTC. Translation gives CASSKYRAAYEQYF.

The rearrangement joins TRBV13 to TRBJ2-2; 8 bases are a match to TRBD2. V shed 4 bases and J 9 bases; nucleotides not matched to a gene: 16. Germline V gene data show CDR1 as PRHDT and CDR2 as FYEKMQ (reference sequence). This CDR3 has 17 amino acids. CDR3 DNA: TGTGCCAGCAGCTCGGCCGGGGGGGCGGCGTCTCGGAGGGAGCTGTTTTTT. It is translated as CASSSAGGAASRRELFF.

The chain recombines TRBV28 with TRBJ2-7; D possibly corresponds to TRBD2 (6 bases). The CDR3 is 15 residues long. Looked up from germline, CDR1 is MDHEN and CDR2 is SYDVKM. The CDR3 is CDRPWGGKTSYEQYF. CDR3 nucleotide sequence: TGTGACCGACCCTGGGGAGGAAAAACGTCCTACGAGCAGTACTTC.

The V and J genes are TRBV4-1 and TRBJ1-3; D remains unclear. This CDR3 is built from 15 residues. Trimming shortened V by 2 bases and J by 0 bases, and 8 bases separated the two germline ends. Germline V gives CDR1 MGHRA, CDR2 YSYEKL. CDR3 amino acids: CASSQKWSSGNTIYF. As DNA, the CDR3 is TGCGCCAGCAGCCAAAAGTGGAGCTCTGGAAACACCATATATTTT.

V is TRBV9 and J is TRBJ1-6; TRBD1 aligns across 7 bases. V was clipped by 3 bases and J by 5 bases; unmatched bases: 8. The CDR3 contains 16 residues. CDR1 and CDR2 from the germline V gene are SGDLS and YYNGEE. The CDR3 coding sequence is TGTGCCAGCAGCGACGGGACAGATATTCATAATTCACCCCTCCACTTT. Its protein is CASSDGTDIHNSPLHF. The complete variable domain, with remaining parts taken from reference TRBV9 and TRBJ1-6, reads DSGVTQTPKHLITATGQRVTLRCSPRSGDLSVYWYQQSLDQGLQFLIQYYNGEERAKGNILERFSAQQFPDLHSELNLSSLELGDSALYFCASSDGTDIHNSPLHFGNGTRLTVT.

This clone came up a few times. The gene calls are TRBV28 and TRBJ1-1; D call uncertain. Trimming shortened V by 3 bases and J by 5 bases, and 13 bases separated the two germline ends. The CDR3 has 14 residues. Germline V gives CDR1 MDHEN, CDR2 SYDVKM. CDR3 region: CASSFGIGGTEAFF. DNA of the CDR3: TGTGCCAGCAGTTTCGGGATAGGCGGTACTGAAGCTTTCTTT.

The gene calls are TRBV29-1 and TRBJ2-6, with a tentative D call TRBD2 (6 bases). Germline V gene data show CDR1 as SQVTM and CDR2 as ANQGSEA. Trimming took off 5 bases at V and 0 bases at J, with 14 bases between the two ends. CDR3 length: 16 amino acids. CDR3 residues: CSVLGLESSGANVLTF. The DNA for the CDR3 is TGCAGCGTTTTGGGACTCGAATCCTCTGGGGCCAACGTCCTGACTTTC.

This chain uses TRBV7-9 with TRBJ2-1, with 11 bases identical to TRBD2. The V gene's germline CDR1 is SEHNR and CDR2 FQNEAQ (reference sequence). Trimming at V came to 10 bases and at J to 4 bases, leaving 21 bases not matched to a gene. This CDR3 has 19 amino acids. The DNA of the CDR3 is TGTGCCACCCAAACCCCACCGGGACTAGCGGAGCAGACTTACAATGAGCAGTTCTTC. Its protein product is CATQTPPGLAEQTYNEQFF.

This clone occurred once. V usage is TRBV10-3 and J usage is TRBJ2-2, with a weak D call TRBD1 (6 bases). The length of the CDR3 is 17 residues. The V end lost 6 bases, the J end lost 0 bases, and 17 bases lay between the germline ends. The germline CDR1 and CDR2 sequences are ENHRY and SYGVKD. CDR3 nucleotide sequence: TGTGCCATCAGGGGCCGAGAGGACAGAACGAACACCGGGGAGCTGTTTTTT. This encodes CAIRGREDRTNTGELFF.

CDR3 loop: CASSSGREAYEQYF. CDR3 bases: TGTGCCAGCAGTTCCGGACGGGAAGCCTACGAGCAGTACTTC. The rearrangement joins TRBV9 to TRBJ2-7, with a tentative D call TRBD2 (5 bases). This CDR3 is 14 amino acids long. The V and J ends lost 5 bases and 2 bases respectively, with 14 bases between them. Germline lookup yields CDR1 SGDLS and CDR2 YYNGEE.

This chain connects TRBV2 to TRBJ1-4; TRBD1 agrees at 11 bases. The CDR3 contains 20 residues. The V segment lost 6 bases and the J segment 2 bases; nucleotides outside the gene matches: 17. Germline CDR1 and CDR2: SNHLY and FYNNEI. The CDR3 is CASSEHWRGQGVYTNEKLFF. CDR3 bases: TGTGCCAGCAGCGAACATTGGAGGGGACAGGGGGTCTATACTAATGAAAAACTGTTTTTT.

The V and J genes are TRBV2 and TRBJ2-3; 10 positions agree with TRBD2. Per germline, CDR1 SNHLY and CDR2 FYNNEI. CDR3 length equals 16 residues. V shed 5 bases, J shed 4 bases, and the junction held 9 bases outside the gene matches. CDR3 protein: CASSTSGGGHADTQYF. Here the CDR3 DNA reads TGTGCCAGCAGTACAAGCGGGGGGGGGCATGCAGATACGCAGTATTTT.

The CDR3 DNA is TGTGCCCTAACGGAGGGACAGCAAGAGACCCAGTACTTC. Protein sequence: CALTEGQQETQYF. The chain employs TRBV2 and TRBJ2-5; tentative D call: TRBD1 (7 bases). Germline assignment: CDR1 SNHLY and CDR2 FYNNEI. The CDR3 is 13 residues long. The V gene lost 11 bases and the J gene lost 2 bases, with 15 bases spanning the gap.

The chain couples TRBV25-1 to TRBJ2-3, with 7 bases lining up with TRBD1. Trimming removed 6 bases from V and 1 base from J; junction bases left unmatched: 4. The CDR3 extends over 14 amino acids. Germline V gene sequence: CDR1 MGHDK, CDR2 SYGVNS. DNA of the CDR3: TGTGCCAGCAGGGGAGACAGGGGCACAGATACGCAGTATTTT. Its translation is CASRGDRGTDTQYF.

The chain employs TRBV30 and TRBJ2-7; 7 bases are shared with TRBD1. There are 12 residues in the CDR3. V shed 8 bases, J shed 0 bases, and the junction held 4 bases outside the gene matches. Germline V gene sequence: CDR1 GTSNPN, CDR2 SVGIG (reference sequence). The CDR3 sequence is CAIRDSSYEQYF. Written as DNA, the CDR3 is TGTGCCATCAGGGACAGCTCCTACGAGCAGTACTTC.

This clone was detected a few times. This chain joins TRBV9 and TRBJ2-3; TRBD2 matches at 8 bases. CDR1 and CDR2 (germline): SGDLS, YYNGEE. J lost 0 bases, V lost 0 bases, and 3 bases had no gene match. This CDR3 contains 16 residues. The CDR3 here is CASSVVPSGSTDTQYF. The CDR3 region has the DNA TGTGCCAGCAGCGTAGTTCCTAGCGGGAGCACAGATACGCAGTATTTT.

CDR3 protein: CAISEFLDRDTEAFF. In DNA form, the CDR3 reads TGTGCCATCAGTGAGTTCCTGGACAGGGACACTGAAGCTTTCTTT. This chain joins TRBV10-3 and TRBJ1-1, with TRBD1 matching 8 bases. Per the germline V gene, CDR1 is ENHRY and CDR2 is SYGVKD. CDR3 length equals 15 residues. Trimming at V came to 1 base and at J to 3 bases, leaving 4 bases not matched to a gene.

This chain connects TRBV6-5 to TRBJ2-7; maybe TRBD1 (6 bases). CDR1 is MNHEY, CDR2 SVGAGI, per germline. V lost 5 bases and J lost 5, with 16 bases in between. The CDR3 is 14 residues long. The CDR3 loop reads CASSHRDINDEQYF. Here the CDR3 DNA reads TGTGCCAGCAGTCACCGGGACATAAACGACGAGCAGTACTTC.

The chain combines TRBV28 with TRBJ1-5; TRBD1 might be the D (5 bases). V was pared by 3 bases and J by 6 bases, with 12 bases between. The germline V gene has CDR1 MDHEN and CDR2 SYDVKM. This CDR3 region has 14 residues. The CDR3 protein is CASSLGREGQPQHF. The CDR3 nucleotides are TGTGCCAGCAGTTTGGGCAGGGAGGGTCAGCCCCAGCATTTT. The full variable domain, rest sourced from reference TRBV28 and TRBJ1-5, is DVKVTQSSRYLVKRTGEKVFLECVQDMDHENMFWYRQDPGLGLRLIYFSYDVKMKEKGDIPEGYSVSREKKERFSLILESASTNQTSMYLCASSLGREGQPQHFGDGTRLSIL.

The chain links TRBV2 to TRBJ2-3, with 7 bases fitting TRBD2. Trimming removed 7 bases from V and 0 bases from J; junction bases left unmatched: 10. Germline V gene lookup returns CDR1 SNHLY and CDR2 FYNNEI. CDR3 length: 16 amino acids. As DNA, the CDR3 is TGTGCCAGCAAAGTCCTACTAGCGACTAGCACAGATACGCAGTATTTT. As protein: CASKVLLATSTDTQYF.

The V gene is TRBV6-6, the J gene TRBJ2-7; 10 bases are a match to TRBD1. Trimming cost V 7 bases and J 3 bases; bases outside gene matches: 9. Germline V gives CDR1 MNHNY, CDR2 SVGAGI (reference sequence). CDR3 length: 15 residues. CDR3 bases: TGTGCCAGCACTCGCACCGGGACAGGGGACTACGAGCAGTACTTC. This gives the protein CASTRTGTGDYEQYF.

The chain has TRBV7-9 and TRBJ2-5; D remains ambiguous. The CDR3 consists of 14 residues. Germline lookup yields CDR1 SEHNR and CDR2 FQNEAQ (reference sequence). Trimming pared 5 bases from V and 2 bases from J, leaving 12 bases between. CDR3 protein: CASSPTGQQETQYF. CDR3 coding DNA: TGTGCCAGCAGCCCTACTGGGCAGCAAGAGACCCAGTACTTC.

The rearrangement joins TRBV6-5 to TRBJ2-1; TRBD1 matches 12 bases. In germline, CDR1 is MNHEY, CDR2 SVGAGI. The CDR3 runs 15 residues. With V trimmed by 5 bases and J by 9 bases, 8 bases remained unmatched. In DNA form, the CDR3 reads TGTGCCAGCAGTCCTAGGGACAGGGGGCCTTTTGAGCAGTTCTTC. Its translation is CASSPRDRGPFEQFF.

This chain uses TRBV27 with TRBJ2-7; D is possibly TRBD1 (6 bases). The CDR3 is 16 amino acids. Germline V gene sequence: CDR1 MNHEY, CDR2 SMNVEV (reference sequence). Trimming took off 0 bases at V and 0 bases at J, with 12 bases between the two ends. Written as DNA, the CDR3 is TGTGCCAGCAGTTTATCCTCCGGGACACTCTCCTACGAGCAGTACTTC. The encoded protein is CASSLSSGTLSYEQYF.

As concerns this clone: The same CDR3 can be traced to other DNA sequences in this sample. The chain employs TRBV5-1 and TRBJ2-2; 7 bases line up with TRBD2. From germline, CDR1 is SGHRS and CDR2 YFSETQ. CDR3 length: 15 residues. V was clipped by 4 bases and J by 6 bases; unmatched bases: 9. CDR3 sequence reads: CASSLLGGEAGELFF. In DNA form, the CDR3 reads TGCGCCAGCAGCCTCCTGGGGGGGGAGGCCGGGGAGCTGTTTTTT.

This clone was observed a single time. The gene calls are TRBV30 and TRBJ2-1; 8 bases line up with TRBD2. Per germline, CDR1 GTSNPN and CDR2 SVGIG (reference sequence). The trim removed 4 bases at V and 14 bases at J, leaving 13 bases unmatched. The CDR3 contains 13 residues. In DNA form, the CDR3 reads TGTGCCTGGATCCCGGGGGGGGCTTCTCCGGAGTTCTTC. As protein: CAWIPGGASPEFF.